Below, one T cell receptor beta chain is given with its context. Its antigen is currently not known. Per-base qualities were not stored, and no clone one base away is much larger. These data belong to a study of CD8+CD57+ T cells in acquired aplastic anemia (dated by TCRdb to between 2018 and 2020). Regarding the complete study: DNA extracted from sorted CD4+ and CD8+ cells had a mean of around 3 ug, with a range of roughly 0.19 to 27.4 ug. CD8+CD57+ expansion was defined as a frequency above the mean frequency observed in healthy subjects. On the study overall, not on this receptor specifically: Although some 28 CD8+ CDR3 sequences were shared by patients and controls, these sequences appeared highly expressed in patients and within the immunodominant clones of patients. Between patients and healthy controls, no significant difference in CD8+ Simpson's diversity was found (P=0.060).

The patients picked for sequencing were ones in whom flow cytometry had shown an expansion of CD8+CD57+ cells. Every patient had a diagnosis of severe acquired aplastic anemia based on International Study of Aplastic Anemia and Agranulocytosis and Camitta criteria. No patient had received any therapy when blood was sampled. TCR repertoires of sorted CD4+ and CD8+ blood T cells from severe aplastic anemia patients and healthy subjects were deep-sequenced in the study. In the USA, patient enrollment took place under clinicaltrials.gov protocols 00001620, 01623167, 00001397, 00071045, 00081523 and 00961064. Ficoll-Paque density gradient centrifugation was used to isolate peripheral blood mononuclear cells. CD4+ and CD8+ T cells were sorted by FACS or magnetic beads before DNA extraction. Inclusive of the bounding cysteine and phenylalanine, the CDR3 is 18 residues long. Kept here is only the CDR3 DNA, which spans 54 bases and is read in frame from base 1. Via the germline V gene, CDR1 is SGHTA and CDR2 FQGNSA. Trimming leaves V shorter by 1 base and J shorter by 0 bases, with the junction holding 9 bases beyond the gene matches.

Genomic DNA served as template for TCR beta VDJ combination and CDR3 sequence profiling. An Illumina HiSeq 2000 was used for TCR repertoire sequencing. On the study's bioinformatics: Repertoire assessment relied on Simpson's diversity index, CDR3 size and DJ length profiles, and TRBV/TRBJ rearrangement plots. The most abundant DNA sequence in the deep sequencing data was defined as the immunodominant clone. CDR3 amino acid sequences were checked for sharing between subjects and were compared against published repertoires and the VDJdb database. TCRdb redid the processing of the public reads, applying fastp at Q25 and MiXCR, and retained in-frame beta chains. Rows merge per CDR3 protein into single entries with the most common DNA and genes. The V and J calls were determined by TCRdb, not by the authors. Here the sample has about 290,000 distinct CDR3 sequences; under 60% occur a single time. The biggest ten clones account for around 1.3% of the sample.

This TCR derives from a human donor with aplastic anemia. Here the chain combines TRBV7-2 and TRBJ2-3, and 8 junction bases match TRBD2. Sequencing input: sorted CD4+, CD8+, or CD8+CD57+ T cells (not recorded which) from PBMCs. The CDR3 protein is CASSLGQRLAPSTDTQYF. In nucleotides, the sequence is TGTGCCAGCAGCTTAGGGCAAAGACTAGCGCCAAGCACAGATACGCAGTATTTT.